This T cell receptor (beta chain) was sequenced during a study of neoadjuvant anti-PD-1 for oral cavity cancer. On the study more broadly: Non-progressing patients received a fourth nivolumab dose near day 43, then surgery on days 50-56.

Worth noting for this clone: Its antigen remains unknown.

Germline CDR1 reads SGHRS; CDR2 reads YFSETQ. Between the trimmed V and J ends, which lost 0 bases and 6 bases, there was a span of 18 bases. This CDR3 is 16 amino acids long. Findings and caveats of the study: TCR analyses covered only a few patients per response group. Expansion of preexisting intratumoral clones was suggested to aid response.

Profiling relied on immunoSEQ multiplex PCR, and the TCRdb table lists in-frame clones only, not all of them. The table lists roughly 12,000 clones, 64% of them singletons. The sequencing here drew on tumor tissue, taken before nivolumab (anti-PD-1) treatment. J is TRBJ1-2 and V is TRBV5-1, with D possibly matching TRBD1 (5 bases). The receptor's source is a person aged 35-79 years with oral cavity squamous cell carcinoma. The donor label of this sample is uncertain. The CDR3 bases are TGCGCCAGCAGCTTGGCCCCACCGGCGGGGGAAAATGGCTACACCTTC. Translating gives CASSLAPPAGENGYTF.